These 10 T cell receptor beta chains originate from one sample sequenced in a study of T cell responses to AZD1222 COVID-19 vaccine. Here immunoSEQ multiplex PCR was the method, and the copy in TCRdb shows in-frame clones only, minus some. Found here are 90,000 to 120,000 clones, under 95% of them singletons; the top ten hold around 20%. The sample in question was peripheral blood, obtained on day 0 of AZD1222 vaccination. The receptors shown here come from an adult in good health.

The chain couples TRBV18 to TRBJ1-3, with D uncertain. Trimming took off 2 bases at V and 9 bases at J, with 8 bases between the two ends. The germline V gene encodes CDR1 KGHSH and CDR2 LQKENI. The CDR3 loop spans 12 amino acids. CDR3 amino acids: CASSPKEGTIYF. CDR3 nucleotides: TGTGCCAGCTCACCAAAGGAGGGCACCATATATTTT.

This clone was found a few times. V and J are TRBV19 and TRBJ1-5, with D possibly being TRBD1 (5 bases). V shed 8 bases and J shed 7 bases, with 6 bases lying between them. Germline CDR1 LNHDA, CDR2 SQIVND (reference sequence). The CDR3 is made up of 10 amino acids. The CDR3, as DNA: TGTGCCAGTGGGGGACAGCCCCAGCATTTT. It translates to CASGGQPQHF.

To note about this clone: Other DNA sequences in this sample translate to the same CDR3. This chain joins TRBV5-4 and TRBJ1-5, with D maybe TRBD1 (5 bases). Germline CDR1 and CDR2: SGHNT and YYREEE (reference sequence). Trimming cost V 0 bases and J 6 bases, with 10 bases left between them. This CDR3 spans 14 amino acids. The CDR3 region is CASSLGGAGQPQHF. The CDR3 DNA reads TGTGCCAGCAGCTTGGGAGGGGCGGGTCAGCCCCAGCATTTT.

This chain uses TRBV4-3 with TRBJ2-1; 7 bases fit TRBD1. The V segment lost 3 bases and the J segment 5 bases; nucleotides outside the gene matches: 10. Germline values: CDR1 LGHNA, CDR2 YSLEER. This CDR3 contains 16 residues. The CDR3 reads CASSHKPGQLDNEQFF. The CDR3 nucleotides read TGCGCCAGCAGCCACAAACCGGGACAGTTGGACAATGAGCAGTTCTTC.

V and J are TRBV10-2 and TRBJ2-3; 7 bases line up with TRBD1. V dropped 4 bases and J dropped 2; count of bases not matched to a gene: 3. The germline gives CDR1 WSHSY, CDR2 SAAADI. The CDR3 has 14 amino acids. CDR3 residues: CASSAGQHTDTQYF. CDR3 sequence (DNA): TGCGCCAGCAGTGCGGGACAGCACACAGATACGCAGTATTTT.

The V gene is TRBV6-2 or TRBV6-3, the J gene TRBJ2-7; 11 nucleotides agree with TRBD2. Germline CDR1 is MNHEY and CDR2 is SVGEGT. The CDR3 spans 15 residues. The trim removed 6 bases at V and 2 bases at J, leaving 6 bases unmatched. CDR3 sequence (DNA): TGTGCCAGCAGCAGACTAGCGGGGACGACCTACGAGCAGTACTTC. Residues: CASSRLAGTTYEQYF.

The chain employs TRBV27 and TRBJ1-2, with 7 bases identical to TRBD1. This CDR3 has 14 residues. Losses at the gene ends were 5 bases for V and 2 bases for J; bases not matched to a gene: 5. Germline CDR1 MNHEY, CDR2 SMNVEV (reference sequence). The CDR3 loop reads CASSPGQQNYGYTF. DNA for the CDR3: TGTGCCAGCAGTCCGGGACAGCAAAACTATGGCTACACCTTC.

V and J are TRBV6-2 or TRBV6-3 and TRBJ1-1; TRBD1 might be the D (6 bases). Deletions cut 6 bases from V and 4 bases from J, with 18 bases between. The CDR3 contains 15 residues. Germline values: CDR1 MNHEY, CDR2 SVGEGT. The CDR3 DNA is TGTGCCAGCAGCCCGAATGAAGGGGGGTCCACTGAAGCTTTCTTT. It codes for CASSPNEGGSTEAFF.

This chain joins TRBV11-1 and TRBJ1-4; weak D call: TRBD1 (5 bases). The CDR3 spans 14 residues. The germline gives CDR1 SGHAT, CDR2 FQDESV (reference sequence). Trimming removed 5 bases from V and 7 bases from J, with 14 bases in between. The CDR3 bases are TGTGCCAGCAGCCTGACACCCGGGGGTGAAAAACTGTTTTTT. Amino acids: CASSLTPGGEKLFF.

This clone is labeled as medium-sized. V is TRBV3-1 (or the pseudogene TRBV3-2) and J is TRBJ1-6, with 8 bases identical to TRBD1. J gave up 9 bases and V 5 bases, and 21 bases lay outside the gene matches. Germline V CDR1 and CDR2: LGHDT, YNNKEL (reference sequence). CDR3 size: 19 residues. CDR3 in amino acids: CASSSGNLSPQGALSPLHF. The CDR3 DNA reads as TGTGCCAGCAGCTCAGGAAATCTGTCCCCGCAGGGGGCGCTTTCACCCCTCCACTTT.